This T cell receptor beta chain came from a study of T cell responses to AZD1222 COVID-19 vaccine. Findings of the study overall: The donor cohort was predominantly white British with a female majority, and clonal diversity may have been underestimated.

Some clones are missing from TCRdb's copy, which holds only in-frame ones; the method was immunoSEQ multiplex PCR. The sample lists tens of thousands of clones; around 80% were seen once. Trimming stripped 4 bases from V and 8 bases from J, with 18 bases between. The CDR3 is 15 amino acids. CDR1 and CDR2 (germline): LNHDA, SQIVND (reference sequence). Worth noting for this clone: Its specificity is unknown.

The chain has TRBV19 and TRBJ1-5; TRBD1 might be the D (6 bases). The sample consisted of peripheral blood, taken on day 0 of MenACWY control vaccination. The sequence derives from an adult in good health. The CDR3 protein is CASSTGTPWGEPQHF. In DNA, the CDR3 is TGTGCCAGTAGTACCGGGACACCATGGGGGGAGCCCCAGCATTTT.